Each of the 32 T cell receptor beta chains below was sequenced from the same sample in a study of blood T cell repertoires in COVID-19. Sequenced by immunoSEQ multiplex PCR; TCRdb stores in-frame clones only, minus some. The sample holds about 250,000 clones, roughly 80% seen once. The sequenced sample consisted of peripheral blood. The receptors here all came from a man older than 75 with acute or convalescent COVID-19.

The V and J genes are TRBV7-9 and TRBJ2-7, with D maybe TRBD2 (5 bases). Germline assignment: CDR1 SEHNR and CDR2 FQNEAQ (reference sequence). Trimming took off 2 bases at V and 0 bases at J, with 17 bases between the two ends. This CDR3 is built from 17 residues. As DNA, the CDR3 is TGTGCCAGCAGCTTATCTTGGGCAGTAGGGAGCTCCTACGAGCAGTACTTC. Its protein is CASSLSWAVGSSYEQYF.

The chain recombines TRBV2 with TRBJ2-7; D is perhaps TRBD1 (6 bases). V was clipped by 9 bases and J by 3 bases, with 12 bases between them. Germline V gives CDR1 SNHLY, CDR2 FYNNEI. The length of the CDR3 is 12 residues. CDR3 in DNA: TGTGCCAGTCAAAGGGACAACTACGAGCAGTACTTC. Its translation: CASQRDNYEQYF. The full variable domain, rest sourced from reference TRBV2 and TRBJ2-7, is EPEVTQTPSHQVTQMGQEVILRCVPISNHLYFYWYRQILGQKVEFLVSFYNNEISEKSEIFDDQFSVERPDGSNFTLKIRSTKLEDSAMYFCASQRDNYEQYFGPGTRLTVT.

The V gene is TRBV6-5, the J gene TRBJ2-7, with 11 positions matching TRBD1. J lost 4 bases, V lost 0 bases, and 5 bases had no gene match. The CDR3 spans 16 residues. Germline values: CDR1 MNHEY, CDR2 SVGAGI. CDR3 protein: CASSYSTGTGGYEQYF. The DNA of the CDR3 is TGTGCCAGCAGTTACTCGACGGGGACAGGGGGTTACGAGCAGTACTTC.

The J gene is TRBJ2-3, the V gene TRBV6-1; 8 bases are shared with TRBD2. CDR1 and CDR2 from the germline V gene are MNHNS and SASEGT. This CDR3 has 15 residues. V trimming: 3 bases; J trimming: 6 bases; junction bases outside the gene matches: 8. CDR3 protein: CASSDGSGGRDTQYF. For the CDR3, the DNA is TGTGCCAGCAGTGACGGGAGCGGGGGACGGGATACGCAGTATTTT.

This chain links TRBV6-5 with TRBJ1-6; maybe TRBD1 (6 bases). The germline CDR1 and CDR2 sequences are MNHEY and SVGAGI. This CDR3 has 15 amino acids. The V gene lost 6 bases and the J gene lost 3 bases, with 12 bases spanning the gap. CDR3 bases: TGTGCCAGCAGCACCGGACAGATCTATAATTCACCCCTCCACTTT. This sequence encodes CASSTGQIYNSPLHF.

The table lists this clone with a count of one. The chain recombines TRBV6-5 with TRBJ1-5; D unclear. Per germline, CDR1 MNHEY and CDR2 SVGAGI. V was shortened by 5 bases and J by 0 bases, with 11 bases between the two germline ends. The CDR3 totals 15 residues. For the CDR3, the DNA is TGTGCCAGCAGTCTAGCAGCGTTTAGCAATCAGCCCCAGCATTTT. Protein product: CASSLAAFSNQPQHF.

This chain links TRBV2 with TRBJ2-1, with D perhaps TRBD1 (6 bases). CDR1 SNHLY and CDR2 FYNNEI come from the germline V gene. Between the trimmed V and J ends, which lost 11 bases and 0 bases, there was a span of 17 bases. This CDR3 has 15 residues. CDR3 loop: CASQAQGSSYNEQFF. CDR3 sequence (DNA): TGTGCCTCCCAGGCTCAGGGGAGCTCCTACAATGAGCAGTTCTTC.

The chain combines TRBV11-1 with TRBJ1-4; 9 bases are a match to TRBD1. The V and J ends lost 6 bases and 5 bases, in that order; junction bases with no gene match: 7. CDR1 is SGHAT and CDR2 is FQDESV in the germline V gene (reference sequence). The CDR3 extends over 15 amino acids. As DNA, the CDR3 is TGTGCCAGCAGTTCCACCGGGACAGGGAATGAAAAACTGTTTTTT. As protein: CASSSTGTGNEKLFF.

The rearrangement joins TRBV7-3 to TRBJ2-5; 16 bases match TRBD2. Germline V gene sequence: CDR1 SGHTA, CDR2 FQGTGA. This CDR3 spans 18 amino acids. Trimming cost V 0 bases and J 4 bases; bases outside gene matches: 5. CDR3 protein: CASSLTGLAGGRSETQYF. The CDR3 DNA reads TGTGCCAGCAGCTTAACGGGACTAGCGGGAGGGCGCTCAGAGACCCAGTACTTC.

The genes are TRBV6-4 and TRBJ1-2; the D gene is possibly TRBD1 (5 bases). CDR3 length: 13 amino acids. V lost 4 bases and J 4 bases, leaving 10 bases between the germline ends. CDR1 MRHNA and CDR2 SNTAGT come from the germline V gene. The CDR3 region is CASSVQETYGYTF. The CDR3 DNA is TGTGCCAGCAGTGTACAGGAAACCTATGGCTACACCTTC.

V usage is TRBV5-5 and J usage is TRBJ2-7; 9 nucleotides line up with TRBD1. The CDR3 loop spans 15 amino acids. From germline, CDR1 is SGHKS and CDR2 YYEKEE (reference sequence). The trim removed 2 bases at V and 6 bases at J, leaving 9 bases unmatched. The CDR3 loop reads CASSLLTGGSSEQYF. The CDR3 bases are TGTGCCAGCAGCTTATTGACAGGGGGGTCAAGCGAGCAGTACTTC. Full variable domain (rest looked up from reference TRBV5-5 and TRBJ2-7): DAGVTQSPTHLIKTRGQQVTLRCSPISGHKSVSWYQQVLGQGPQFIFQYYEKEERGRGNFPDRFSARQFPNYSSELNVNALLLGDSALYLCASSLLTGGSSEQYFGPGTRLTVT.

This rearrangement joins TRBV12-3 or TRBV12-4 to TRBJ1-2; 7 bases align to TRBD1. The CDR3 length is 13 residues. The junction had 8 bases not matched to a gene; V was cut back by 6 bases and J by 7 bases. The CDR3 nucleotides are TGTGCCAGCAGCCGCGACAGGGTTGGTGGCTACACCTTC. Translated: CASSRDRVGGYTF.

The chain combines TRBV5-1 with TRBJ2-7, with D perhaps TRBD2 (6 bases). The CDR3 covers 15 residues. Trimming cost V 1 base and J 0 bases, with 11 bases left between them. Germline V lookup: CDR1 SGHRS, CDR2 YFSETQ. The CDR3 protein is CASSLIGRVSYEQYF. The CDR3 DNA reads TGCGCCAGCAGCTTGATCGGGAGAGTCTCCTACGAGCAGTACTTC. Drawing the rest from reference TRBV5-1 and TRBJ2-7, the complete variable domain is KAGVTQTPRYLIKTRGQQVTLSCSPISGHRSVSWYQQTPGQGLQFLFEYFSETQRNKGNFPGRFSGRQFSNSRSEMNVSTLELGDSALYLCASSLIGRVSYEQYFGPGTRLTVT.

This clone was found a few times. The CDR3 loop reads CAWSRRARNQPQHF. CDR3 bases: TGTGCCTGGAGTAGGAGGGCACGAAATCAGCCCCAGCATTTT. This chain joins TRBV30 and TRBJ1-5; D unresolved. Trimming took 2 bases from V and 4 from J, leaving 12 bases between them. The CDR3 has 14 residues. CDR1 GTSNPN and CDR2 SVGIG come from the germline V gene (reference sequence).

The chain recombines TRBV12-5 with TRBJ2-1, with 9 bases aligning to TRBD1. CDR3 size: 15 residues. V was clipped by 5 bases and J by 7 bases; unmatched bases: 9. Germline V CDR1 and CDR2: LGHNT, FRNRAP. CDR3 DNA sequence: TGTGCTAGTGGTCCCCCGGACAGGGGAGTAAATGAGCAGTTCTTC. It encodes CASGPPDRGVNEQFF.

The sample holds a few counts of this clone. V gene TRBV7-9 combines with J gene TRBJ2-7; 11 nucleotides match TRBD2. Looked up from germline, CDR1 is SEHNR and CDR2 is FQNEAQ (reference sequence). The ends lost 2 bases at V and 0 bases at J; junction bases unmatched: 9. CDR3 length: 18 amino acids. Here the CDR3 reads CASSLSTSGSPSSYEQYF. The CDR3 bases are TGTGCCAGCAGCTTAAGTACTAGCGGGAGTCCAAGCTCCTACGAGCAGTACTTC.

This chain uses TRBV13 with TRBJ2-7; unclear D gene. The V gene's germline CDR1 is PRHDT and CDR2 FYEKMQ (reference sequence). CDR3 length equals 14 residues. Deletions cut 1 base from V and 4 bases from J, with 11 bases between. DNA of the CDR3: TGTGCCAGCAGCTTAGCGGCGGCCCTGTACGAGCAGTACTTC. The encoded protein is CASSLAAALYEQYF.

The table lists this clone with a count of one. The chain joins TRBV9 to TRBJ1-2, with 7 bases identical to TRBD1. There are 14 residues in the CDR3. The J segment lost 4 bases and the V segment lost 4 bases, leaving 7 bases of the junction unmatched. Germline V gene data show CDR1 as SGDLS and CDR2 as YYNGEE. CDR3 in amino acids: CASSPWTGPYGYTF. Here the CDR3 DNA reads TGTGCCAGCAGCCCTTGGACAGGTCCCTATGGCTACACCTTC.

This sequence joins TRBV19 and TRBJ1-3; 8 nucleotides match TRBD1. CDR3 length: 15 residues. Trimming removed 10 bases from V and 0 bases from J; junction bases left unmatched: 8. Germline-derived CDR1 and CDR2 are LNHDA and SQIVND (reference sequence). In nucleotides, the CDR3 is TGTGCCACCCGACAGGGGACCAGCTCTGGAAACACCATATATTTT. Its translation: CATRQGTSSGNTIYF.

V usage is TRBV28 and J usage is TRBJ2-1; a weak D match, TRBD2 (6 bases). The CDR3 covers 15 residues. CDR1 is MDHEN, CDR2 SYDVKM, per germline. Trimming pared 7 bases from V and 9 bases from J, leaving 22 bases between. CDR3 sequence: CASTLGGLAGGEQFF. In DNA form, the CDR3 reads TGTGCCAGCACCCTCGGGGGTCTCGCCGGGGGTGAGCAGTTCTTC.

The chain has TRBV5-8 and TRBJ1-1; D remains unclear. Trimming took off 0 bases at V and 3 bases at J, with 15 bases between the two ends. Germline V gives CDR1 SGHTS, CDR2 YDEGEE. CDR3 length: 16 amino acids. In DNA form, the CDR3 reads TGTGCCAGCAGCTTGGCCGGTGTCATTCTGCACACTGAAGCTTTCTTT. Encoded protein: CASSLAGVILHTEAFF.

V and J are TRBV18 and TRBJ1-1; D is undetermined. V was cut by 3 bases and J by 6 bases, with 14 bases left in between. Germline loops: CDR1 KGHSH, CDR2 LQKENI. The CDR3 is 14 amino acids. CDR3 loop: CASSPYGGEAEAFF. The CDR3, as DNA: TGTGCCAGCTCACCCTATGGAGGAGAGGCTGAAGCTTTCTTT.

The rearrangement joins TRBV5-1 to TRBJ2-2; 8 nucleotides align to TRBD2. With 4 bases clipped from V and 6 bases from J, the junction kept 14 bases outside the gene matches. The CDR3 has 17 residues. CDR1 is SGHRS and CDR2 is YFSETQ in the germline V gene. The CDR3: CASSRLGGGRQPGELFF. Written as DNA, the CDR3 is TGCGCCAGCAGCCGTCTCGGGGGGGGGCGCCAGCCCGGGGAGCTGTTTTTT.

V usage is TRBV19 and J usage is TRBJ1-6, with D possibly being TRBD1 (6 bases). V lost 6 bases and J lost 14, with 17 bases in between. The CDR3 has 13 residues. Germline loops: CDR1 LNHDA, CDR2 SQIVND (reference sequence). The CDR3: CASSPRDRTALHF. The CDR3, as DNA: TGTGCCAGTAGCCCTCGTGACAGGACGGCCCTCCACTTT. The variable domain in full, completed from reference TRBV19 and TRBJ1-6, reads DGGITQSPKYLFRKEGQNVTLSCEQNLNHDAMYWYRQDPGQGLRLIYYSQIVNDFQKGDIAEGYSVSREKKESFPLTVTSAQKNPTAFYLCASSPRDRTALHFGNGTRLTVT.

The gene calls are TRBV5-1 and TRBJ1-3, with D uncertain. Deletions cut 4 bases from V and 5 bases from J, with 10 bases between. In germline, CDR1 is SGHRS, CDR2 YFSETQ. This CDR3 contains 13 residues. In DNA, the CDR3 is TGCGCCAGCAGCCCACTCGCCCGAAACACCATATATTTT. It translates to CASSPLARNTIYF.

The chain is built from TRBV7-9 and TRBJ1-1; D is possibly TRBD1 (5 bases). Trimming stripped 5 bases from V and 5 bases from J, with 18 bases between. Per the germline V gene, CDR1 is SEHNR and CDR2 is FQNEAQ (reference sequence). This CDR3 is built from 15 residues. The CDR3 coding sequence is TGTGCCAGCAGCCTGACGGGCAGGGTCGATACTGAAGCTTTCTTT. This gives the protein CASSLTGRVDTEAFF.

This clone was counted a few times. The chain's CDR3 is CASSQGQAFNEKLFF. In nucleotides, the CDR3 is TGTGCCAGCAGCCAAGGACAGGCTTTTAATGAAAAACTGTTTTTT. The genes are TRBV5-4 and TRBJ1-4; 7 bases fit TRBD1. The V gene's germline CDR1 is SGHNT and CDR2 YYREEE (reference sequence). V dropped 4 bases and J dropped 4; count of bases not matched to a gene: 7. The CDR3 length is 15 residues.

This chain uses TRBV28 with TRBJ2-3, with D possibly matching TRBD2 (5 bases). V was clipped by 6 bases and J by 5 bases, with 9 bases between them. The CDR3 totals 12 residues. Looked up from germline, CDR1 is MDHEN and CDR2 is SYDVKM. DNA of the CDR3: TGTGCCAGCAGCCCGGGGATAGATACGCAGTATTTT. Residues: CASSPGIDTQYF.

The V call is TRBV9, the J call TRBJ2-7, with 11 bases identical to TRBD2. The CDR3 has 15 amino acids. The germline V gene encodes CDR1 SGDLS and CDR2 YYNGEE. The V gene end was trimmed by 4 bases and the J gene end by 1 base; junction bases not matched to a gene: 4. CDR3 loop: CASSQGTSGSYEQYF. In DNA, the CDR3 is TGTGCCAGCAGCCAAGGGACTAGCGGTTCCTACGAGCAGTACTTC.

This chain uses TRBV2 with TRBJ1-6, with D possibly TRBD1 on 5 matching bases. Germline lookup yields CDR1 SNHLY and CDR2 FYNNEI. V dropped 7 bases and J dropped 7 bases, with 17 bases sitting between them. This CDR3 is 15 amino acids long. This CDR3 reads CASTDGHQGNSPLHF. The CDR3 DNA is TGTGCCAGCACCGATGGACACCAAGGAAATTCACCCCTCCACTTT.

On this clone itself: Other nucleotide sequences from this sample produce the same CDR3. The V gene is TRBV7-8, the J gene TRBJ2-2; 9 nucleotides align to TRBD1. Germline CDR1 is SGHVS and CDR2 is FQNEAQ. Trimming removed 5 bases from V and 4 bases from J; junction bases left unmatched: 5. The CDR3 spans 15 residues. CDR3 loop: CASSRRDRATGELFF. The CDR3, as DNA: TGTGCCAGCAGCCGGAGGGACAGGGCCACCGGGGAGCTGTTTTTT. Complete variable domain (other parts from reference TRBV7-8 and TRBJ2-2): GAGVSQSPRYKVAKRGQDVALRCDPISGHVSLFWYQQALGQGPEFLTYFQNEAQLDKSGLPSDRFFAERPEGSVSTLKIQRTQQEDSAVYLCASSRRDRATGELFFGEGSRLTVL.

This clone was seen a few times. The rearrangement links TRBV5-1 to TRBJ2-2; 9 bases map to TRBD2. V lost 0 bases, J lost 4 bases, and 1 base stayed unmatched. The CDR3 runs 15 residues. Germline CDR1 and CDR2: SGHRS and YFSETQ. CDR3 bases: TGCGCCAGCAGCTTGGAAGCGGGAGGCACCGGGGAGCTGTTTTTT. It encodes CASSLEAGGTGELFF.